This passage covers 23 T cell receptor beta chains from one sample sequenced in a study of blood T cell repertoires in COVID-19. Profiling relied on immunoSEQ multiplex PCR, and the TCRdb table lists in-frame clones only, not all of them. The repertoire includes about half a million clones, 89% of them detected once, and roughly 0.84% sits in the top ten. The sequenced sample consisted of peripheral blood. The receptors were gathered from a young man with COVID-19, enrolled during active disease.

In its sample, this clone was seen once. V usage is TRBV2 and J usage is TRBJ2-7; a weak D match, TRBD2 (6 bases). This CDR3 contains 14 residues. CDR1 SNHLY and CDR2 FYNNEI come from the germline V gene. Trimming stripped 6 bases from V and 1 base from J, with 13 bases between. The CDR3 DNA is TGTGCCAGCAGCGCACCGGGACTTTCCTACGAGCAGTACTTC. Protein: CASSAPGLSYEQYF.

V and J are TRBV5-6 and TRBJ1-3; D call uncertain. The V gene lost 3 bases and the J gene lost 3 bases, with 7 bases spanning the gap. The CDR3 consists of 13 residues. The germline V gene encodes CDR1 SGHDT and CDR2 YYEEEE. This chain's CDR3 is CASSSRGGNTIYF. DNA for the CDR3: TGTGCCAGCAGCTCCCGGGGTGGAAACACCATATATTTT.

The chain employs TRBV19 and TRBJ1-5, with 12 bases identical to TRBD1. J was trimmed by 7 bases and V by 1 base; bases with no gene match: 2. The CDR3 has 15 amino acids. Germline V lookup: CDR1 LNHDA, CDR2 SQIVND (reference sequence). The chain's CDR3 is CASSIGGTGGQPQHF. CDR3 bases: TGTGCCAGTAGTATAGGGGGGACAGGGGGCCAGCCCCAGCATTTT.

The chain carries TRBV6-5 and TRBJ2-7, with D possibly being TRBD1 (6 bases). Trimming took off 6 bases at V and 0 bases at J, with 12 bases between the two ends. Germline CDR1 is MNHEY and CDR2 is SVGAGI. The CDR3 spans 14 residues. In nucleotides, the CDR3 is TGTGCCAGCAGGATGGGACAAGCCTCCTACGAGCAGTACTTC. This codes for CASRMGQASYEQYF.

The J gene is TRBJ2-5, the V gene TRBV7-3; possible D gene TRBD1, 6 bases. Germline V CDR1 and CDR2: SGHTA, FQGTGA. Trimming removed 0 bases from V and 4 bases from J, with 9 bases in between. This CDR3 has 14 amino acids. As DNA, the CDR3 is TGTGCCAGCAGCTTAACCGGACAGAGAGAGACCCAGTACTTC. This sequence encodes CASSLTGQRETQYF.

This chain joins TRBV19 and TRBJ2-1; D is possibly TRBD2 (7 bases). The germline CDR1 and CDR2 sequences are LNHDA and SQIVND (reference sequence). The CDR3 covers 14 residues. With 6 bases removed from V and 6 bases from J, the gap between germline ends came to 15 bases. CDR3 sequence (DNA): TGTGCCAGTAGGACGGGGGGCGGGTTCAATGAGCAGTTCTTC. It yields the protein CASRTGGGFNEQFF.

Written as DNA, the CDR3 is TGTGCCAGTAGTTCCAAGGACAGTATTGTCTCGCGGGGCTACACCTTC. This encodes CASSSKDSIVSRGYTF. The chain links TRBV19 to TRBJ1-2; tentative D call: TRBD1 (6 bases). V lost 5 bases and J 8 bases, leaving 24 bases between the germline ends. The CDR3 extends over 16 amino acids. Germline V gives CDR1 LNHDA, CDR2 SQIVND (reference sequence).

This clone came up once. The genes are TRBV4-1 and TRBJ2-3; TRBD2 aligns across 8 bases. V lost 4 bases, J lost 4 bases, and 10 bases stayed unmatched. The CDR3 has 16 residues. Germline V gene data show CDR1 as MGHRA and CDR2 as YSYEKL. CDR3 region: CASSPLGSGNSDTQYF. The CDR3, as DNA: TGCGCCAGCAGCCCCCTTGGTAGCGGGAATTCAGATACGCAGTATTTT.

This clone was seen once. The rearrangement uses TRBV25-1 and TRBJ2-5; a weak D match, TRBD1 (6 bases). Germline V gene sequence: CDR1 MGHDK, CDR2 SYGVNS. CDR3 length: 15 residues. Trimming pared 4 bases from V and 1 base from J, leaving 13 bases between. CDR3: CASSARGQSQETQYF. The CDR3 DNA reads TGTGCCAGCAGTGCAAGAGGACAGTCCCAAGAGACCCAGTACTTC.

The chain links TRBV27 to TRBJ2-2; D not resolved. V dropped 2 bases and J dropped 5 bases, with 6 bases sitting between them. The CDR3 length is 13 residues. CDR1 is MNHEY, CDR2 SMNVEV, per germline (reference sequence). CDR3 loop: CASSLRGTGELFF. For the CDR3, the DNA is TGTGCCAGCAGTTTAAGAGGAACCGGGGAGCTGTTTTTT.

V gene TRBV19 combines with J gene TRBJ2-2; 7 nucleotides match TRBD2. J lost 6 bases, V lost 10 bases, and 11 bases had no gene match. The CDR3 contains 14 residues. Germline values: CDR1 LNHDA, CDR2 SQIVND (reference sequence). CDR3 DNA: TGTGCCACCGCCTGGGGGGGGTGGCCCGGGGAGCTGTTTTTT. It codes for CATAWGGWPGELFF.

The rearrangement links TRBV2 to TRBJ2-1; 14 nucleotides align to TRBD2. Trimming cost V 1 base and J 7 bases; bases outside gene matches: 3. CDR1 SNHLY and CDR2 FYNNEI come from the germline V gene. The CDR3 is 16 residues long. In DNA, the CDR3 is TGTGCCAGCAGTGAAGGGACTAGCGGGAGGAGAAATGAGCAGTTCTTC. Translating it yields CASSEGTSGRRNEQFF.

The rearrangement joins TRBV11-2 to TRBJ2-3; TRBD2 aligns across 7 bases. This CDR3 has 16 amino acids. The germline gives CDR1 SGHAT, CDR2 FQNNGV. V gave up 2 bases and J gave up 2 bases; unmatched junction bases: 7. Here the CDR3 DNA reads TGTGCCAGCAGCTTAAGGTCTGGGAGGGCCACAGATACGCAGTATTTT. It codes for CASSLRSGRATDTQYF.

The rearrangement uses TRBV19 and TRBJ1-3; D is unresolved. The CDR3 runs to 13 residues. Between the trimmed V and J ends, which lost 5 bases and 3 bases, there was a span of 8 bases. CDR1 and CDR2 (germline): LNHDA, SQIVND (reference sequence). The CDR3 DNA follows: TGTGCCAGTAGTGACAACCTTGGAAACACCATATATTTT. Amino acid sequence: CASSDNLGNTIYF.

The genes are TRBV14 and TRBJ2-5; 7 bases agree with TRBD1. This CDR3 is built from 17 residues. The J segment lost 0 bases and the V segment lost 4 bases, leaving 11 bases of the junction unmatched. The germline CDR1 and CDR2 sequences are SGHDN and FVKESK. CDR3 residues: CASSPYSGTANQETQYF. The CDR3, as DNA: TGTGCCAGCAGCCCCTATTCCGGGACAGCTAACCAAGAGACCCAGTACTTC. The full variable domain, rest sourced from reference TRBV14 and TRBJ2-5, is EAGVTQFPSHSVIEKGQTVTLRCDPISGHDNLYWYRRVMGKEIKFLLHFVKESKQDESGMPNNRFLAERTGGTYSTLKVQPAELEDSGVYFCASSPYSGTANQETQYFGPGTRLLVL.

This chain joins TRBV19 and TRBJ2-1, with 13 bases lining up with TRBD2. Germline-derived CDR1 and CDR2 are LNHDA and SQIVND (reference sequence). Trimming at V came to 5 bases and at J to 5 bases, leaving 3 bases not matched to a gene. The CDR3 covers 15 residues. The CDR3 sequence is CASSPLAGGDNEQFF. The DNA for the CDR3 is TGTGCCAGTAGTCCACTAGCGGGAGGGGACAATGAGCAGTTCTTC.

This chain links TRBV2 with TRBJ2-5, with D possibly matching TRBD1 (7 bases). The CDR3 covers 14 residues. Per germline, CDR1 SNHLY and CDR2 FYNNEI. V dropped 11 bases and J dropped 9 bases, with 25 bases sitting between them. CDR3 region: CAGKGAGSSGAQYF. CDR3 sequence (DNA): TGTGCCGGGAAGGGGGCGGGGTCCTCGGGGGCCCAGTACTTC.

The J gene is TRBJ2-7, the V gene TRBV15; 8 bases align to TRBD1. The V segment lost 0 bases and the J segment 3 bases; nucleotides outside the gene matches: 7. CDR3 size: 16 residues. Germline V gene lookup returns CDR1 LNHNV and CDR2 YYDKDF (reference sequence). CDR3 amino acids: CATSREFGTGDYEQYF. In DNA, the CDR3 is TGTGCCACCAGCAGAGAGTTCGGGACAGGCGACTACGAGCAGTACTTC.

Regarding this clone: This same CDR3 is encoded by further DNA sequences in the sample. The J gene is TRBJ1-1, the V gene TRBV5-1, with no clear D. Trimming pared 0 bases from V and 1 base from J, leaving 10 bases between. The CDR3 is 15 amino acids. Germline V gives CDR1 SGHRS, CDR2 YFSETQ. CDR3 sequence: CASSLALGGNTEAFF. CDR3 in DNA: TGCGCCAGCAGCTTGGCCTTGGGAGGGAACACTGAAGCTTTCTTT.

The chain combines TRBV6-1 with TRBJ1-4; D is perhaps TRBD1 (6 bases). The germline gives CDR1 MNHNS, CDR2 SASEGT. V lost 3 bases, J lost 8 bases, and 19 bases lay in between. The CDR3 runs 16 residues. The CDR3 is CASSDTGGLSWEKLFF. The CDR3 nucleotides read TGTGCCAGCAGTGATACGGGGGGGCTTAGTTGGGAAAAACTGTTTTTT.

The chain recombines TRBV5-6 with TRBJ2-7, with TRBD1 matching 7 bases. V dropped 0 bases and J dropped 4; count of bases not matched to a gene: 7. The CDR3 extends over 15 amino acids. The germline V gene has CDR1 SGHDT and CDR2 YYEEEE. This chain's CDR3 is CASSLGTGTWYEQYF. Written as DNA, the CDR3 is TGTGCCAGCAGCTTGGGGACAGGTACTTGGTACGAGCAGTACTTC.

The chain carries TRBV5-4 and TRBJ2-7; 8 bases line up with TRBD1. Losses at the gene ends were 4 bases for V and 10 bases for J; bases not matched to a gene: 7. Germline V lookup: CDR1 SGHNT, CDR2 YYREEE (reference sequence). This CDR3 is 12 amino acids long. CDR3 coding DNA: TGTGCCAGCAGCCCGATCGACAGGGGACAGTACTTC. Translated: CASSPIDRGQYF.

This chain's CDR3 is CASRREGGYGYTF. The CDR3 DNA sequence: TGTGCCAGCAGACGAGAGGGAGGCTATGGCTACACCTTC. The V and J genes are TRBV7-9 and TRBJ1-2; D unresolved. The CDR3 is made up of 13 amino acids. The germline gives CDR1 SEHNR, CDR2 FQNEAQ (reference sequence). V lost 6 bases to trimming and J lost 4 bases, with 12 bases between them.